This entry features one T cell receptor (beta chain) sequence. Looked up from germline, CDR1 is DFQATT and CDR2 is SNEGSKA (reference sequence). CDR3 length equals 12 residues. The V and J ends lost 3 bases and 5 bases respectively, with 10 bases between them. This sample is drawn from a study of response to subunit inactivated influenza vaccine. TCRdb re-called the RT-PCR reads with MiXCR, one entry per CDR3 protein. The sample has about 570,000 distinct CDR3 sequences; approximately 10% are singletons. This same sample was also taken into another study, of T cells expressing NK-cell markers. This second study notes: TCR beta cDNA was made by 5'RACE template switching with UMIs. Six of the donors carried dominant NKG2C+ clonotypes that took up about 1.0-8% of their CD8+ T cells.

Sequencing used PBMCs from blood, obtained on the day of vaccination. This TCR was recovered from a man aged 45-65 years who received an inactivated influenza vaccine. The rearrangement links TRBV20-1 to TRBJ2-5; D may match TRBD1 or TRBD2 (5 bases each). The CDR3 region has the DNA TGCAGTGCTAGTGGGGGATTGGAGACCCAGTACTTC. The encoded protein is CSASGGLETQYF.